Listed below are T cell receptor beta chains from one sample, sequenced in a study of T cell repertoires and HLA-DP antigens. Method: immunoSEQ multiplex PCR; TCRdb's copy keeps in-frame clones and lacks some. The table has roughly 120,000 clones, over 90% seen once. These receptors have no identified antigens. What was sequenced was CD4+ T cells from PBMCs. The receptors shown here come from a woman aged 18-35 years in good health and CMV-seronegative. The conserved cysteine and the conserved F or W are not part of the CDR3 here. The order of the fields is V gene, J gene, CDR3 protein.

v_call: TRBV19
j_call: TRBJ2-2
cdr3_aa: ASSILANTGELF

v_call: TRBV18
j_call: TRBJ1-2
cdr3_aa: ASSPAQTGLNYGYT

v_call: TRBV11-3
j_call: TRBJ2-3
cdr3_aa: ASSFGSSGGADTQY

v_call: TRBV7-3
j_call: TRBJ2-5
cdr3_aa: ASSSRTRETQY

v_call: TRBV2
j_call: TRBJ1-2
cdr3_aa: ATKRFGGSNYGYT

v_call: TRBV28
j_call: TRBJ2-5
cdr3_aa: ASSLGTGFTSKETQY

v_call: TRBV7-6
j_call: TRBJ2-1
cdr3_aa: ASSWGVHLNEQF

v_call: TRBV27
j_call: TRBJ1-1
cdr3_aa: ASRVGQQNTEAF

v_call: TRBV7-2
j_call: TRBJ2-2
cdr3_aa: ASSRDPGLRGLGELF

v_call: TRBV11-2
j_call: TRBJ2-3
cdr3_aa: ASERGSTDTQY

v_call: TRBV19
j_call: TRBJ1-3
cdr3_aa: ASSIGTGANSGNTIY

v_call: TRBV7-2
j_call: TRBJ1-5
cdr3_aa: ASSTDPGQGHQPQH

v_call: TRBV11-2
j_call: TRBJ1-1
cdr3_aa: ASSPGWGRGNSIRTEAF

v_call: TRBV28
j_call: TRBJ2-1
cdr3_aa: ASSSHSGRAYNEQF

v_call: TRBV7-9
j_call: TRBJ2-3
cdr3_aa: ASSLARGAPAQY

v_call: TRBV6-5
j_call: TRBJ2-7
cdr3_aa: ASSYAGHRSSYEQY

v_call: TRBV6-1
j_call: TRBJ2-1
cdr3_aa: ASSDRPAAGQQF

v_call: TRBV6-5
j_call: TRBJ2-1
cdr3_aa: ASSSFGTSKNEQF

v_call: TRBV28
j_call: TRBJ1-2
cdr3_aa: ASSLDRGYGYT

v_call: TRBV12-5
j_call: TRBJ2-3
cdr3_aa: ASGVDTQY

v_call: TRBV4-1
j_call: TRBJ2-2
cdr3_aa: ASSRMGQNTGELF

v_call: TRBV7-3
j_call: TRBJ2-5
cdr3_aa: ASSSSLEEGETQY

v_call: TRBV7-3
j_call: TRBJ2-5
cdr3_aa: ASSPGHGETQY

v_call: TRBV21-1
j_call: TRBJ1-2
cdr3_aa: ASSKSAREGGYT

v_call: TRBV6-1
j_call: TRBJ1-2
cdr3_aa: ASSGAGDRGHYGYT

v_call: TRBV6-1
j_call: TRBJ1-5
cdr3_aa: ASREGQFNQPQH

v_call: TRBV28
j_call: TRBJ2-7
cdr3_aa: ASSRQSPYEQY

v_call: TRBV30
j_call: TRBJ1-1
cdr3_aa: AWTGLRPDTEAF

v_call: TRBV28
j_call: TRBJ2-3
cdr3_aa: ASRTDHANTDTQY

v_call: TRBV28
j_call: TRBJ1-2
cdr3_aa: ASSRVPNYGYT

v_call: TRBV18
j_call: TRBJ1-1
cdr3_aa: ASSGGTVGAF

v_call: TRBV6-1
j_call: TRBJ1-3
cdr3_aa: ASSSDRFSGNTIY

v_call: TRBV6-6
j_call: TRBJ2-3
cdr3_aa: ASSYSVWSLTDTQY

v_call: TRBV6-1
j_call: TRBJ2-1
cdr3_aa: ASTSTLWDNEQF

v_call: TRBV27
j_call: TRBJ2-3
cdr3_aa: ASSAQARVPDTQY

v_call: TRBV5-1
j_call: TRBJ2-1
cdr3_aa: ASSRDPKTSGEQF

v_call: TRBV29-1
j_call: TRBJ2-3
cdr3_aa: SVEESGGNASTDTQY

v_call: TRBV29-1
j_call: TRBJ2-4
cdr3_aa: SVTKGLAGGGDIQY

v_call: TRBV29-1
j_call: TRBJ1-1
cdr3_aa: SVAEDTEAF

v_call: TRBV5-1
j_call: TRBJ2-7
cdr3_aa: ASSLVAGGIYEQY

v_call: TRBV28
j_call: TRBJ1-2
cdr3_aa: ASRRGGSNYGYT

v_call: TRBV7-9
j_call: TRBJ1-2
cdr3_aa: ASSFGDGYT

v_call: TRBV18
j_call: TRBJ1-2
cdr3_aa: ASSRGTLNYGYT

v_call: TRBV15
j_call: TRBJ1-4
cdr3_aa: ATSTIQGFEKLF

v_call: TRBV7-2
j_call: TRBJ1-6
cdr3_aa: ASTPQGGSPLH

v_call: TRBV28
j_call: TRBJ1-3
cdr3_aa: ASYRSNSGNTIY

v_call: TRBV19
j_call: TRBJ1-5
cdr3_aa: ASSIPRFGYSNQPQH

v_call: TRBV19
j_call: TRBJ2-7
cdr3_aa: ASSTPGLPRPEQY

v_call: TRBV4-1
j_call: TRBJ2-7
cdr3_aa: ASSRGLAGAYEQY

v_call: TRBV18
j_call: TRBJ2-5
cdr3_aa: ASSPSGLAGGETQY

v_call: TRBV9
j_call: TRBJ2-5
cdr3_aa: ASSVEAGRAQETQY

v_call: TRBV5-8
j_call: TRBJ2-5
cdr3_aa: ASSLDETQY

v_call: TRBV5-1
j_call: TRBJ1-4
cdr3_aa: ASSLGTGSPKLF

v_call: TRBV11-2
j_call: TRBJ2-3
cdr3_aa: ASSALQGALTDTQY